A selection of T cell receptor beta chains follows, all from one sample in a study of cytomegalovirus exposure and HLA in healthy donors. Here immunoSEQ multiplex PCR was the method, and the copy in TCRdb shows in-frame clones only, minus some. The repertoire holds roughly 130,000 clones, about nine tenths seen once, with about 3% in the top ten. Material: PBMCs. The receptors derive from a man aged 25 to 40 in good health and CMV-seronegative. The CDR3 runs from the conserved cysteine through the conserved F or W. A clone size is listed for some rows: how often the clone was seen (once, few, many), or a class if it is expanded.

clone size	V gene	J gene	CDR3 protein
few	TRBV21-1	TRBJ1-2	CARRNLEDGYTF
few	TRBV6-4	TRBJ2-3	CASSEGQNTDTQYF
.	TRBV9	TRBJ1-2	CASSVVGRSGYTF
.	TRBV4-1	TRBJ2-7	CASSQVWDRGYEQYF
.	TRBV13	TRBJ2-3	CASSLPGTSVVWGTDTQYF
.	TRBV19	TRBJ1-6	CASSIIALNNSPLHF
once	TRBV28	TRBJ1-2	CASSSPRGKVSNYGYTF
few	TRBV18	TRBJ2-1	CASSPLAGENNEQFF
.	TRBV27	TRBJ2-3	CASSLSPLAGGFHTQYF
.	TRBV9	TRBJ2-3	CASSVGSGGANTQYF
.	TRBV5-4	TRBJ2-7	CASSLSGGAYEQYF
.	TRBV7-2	TRBJ2-7	CASSVGGLGYEQYF
.	TRBV7-8	TRBJ1-3	CASSVLSGNTIYF
.	TRBV9	TRBJ2-3	CASSPGVAGSDTQYF
.	TRBV18	TRBJ2-5	CASSPLREETQYF
.	TRBV10-2	TRBJ1-2	CASSVELNYGYTF
.	TRBV27	TRBJ1-2	CASRFNRGDYGYTF